This T cell receptor (beta chain) was identified during a study of Tregs in tolerant kidney transplant recipients. General study findings and limits: Nucleotide sequences could not be compared across some patients' samples due to primer changes. No direct test of biological reproducibility was done here. Validation in larger populations is needed because few patients were studied.

The CDR3 covers 14 residues. V gave up 4 bases and J gave up 5 bases; unmatched junction bases: 3. Per germline, CDR1 SGHAT and CDR2 FQNNGV. For this clone: The antigen remains unidentified. The CDR3 end is not reached by the read, which stops 3 residues before it; the germline J gene fills it in.

Thawed PBMCs were FACS-sorted into unstimulated CD4+CD25+CD127- regulatory T cells, CD4+CD25- non-regulatory cells, CD4 and CD8 cells. Here immunoSEQ multiplex PCR was the method, and the copy in TCRdb shows in-frame clones only, minus some. The sample's table shows tens of thousands of clones. The TCR was taken from a human donor who received a combined kidney and bone marrow transplant. The sequencing used CD4+ T cells from blood, collected before the transplant. The chain joins TRBV11-2 to TRBJ1-1; 11 bases map to TRBD1. CDR3 sequence reads: CASSSDRGRTEAFF. CDR3 bases read: TGTGCCAGCAGCTCGGACAGGGGGCGGACTGAA.